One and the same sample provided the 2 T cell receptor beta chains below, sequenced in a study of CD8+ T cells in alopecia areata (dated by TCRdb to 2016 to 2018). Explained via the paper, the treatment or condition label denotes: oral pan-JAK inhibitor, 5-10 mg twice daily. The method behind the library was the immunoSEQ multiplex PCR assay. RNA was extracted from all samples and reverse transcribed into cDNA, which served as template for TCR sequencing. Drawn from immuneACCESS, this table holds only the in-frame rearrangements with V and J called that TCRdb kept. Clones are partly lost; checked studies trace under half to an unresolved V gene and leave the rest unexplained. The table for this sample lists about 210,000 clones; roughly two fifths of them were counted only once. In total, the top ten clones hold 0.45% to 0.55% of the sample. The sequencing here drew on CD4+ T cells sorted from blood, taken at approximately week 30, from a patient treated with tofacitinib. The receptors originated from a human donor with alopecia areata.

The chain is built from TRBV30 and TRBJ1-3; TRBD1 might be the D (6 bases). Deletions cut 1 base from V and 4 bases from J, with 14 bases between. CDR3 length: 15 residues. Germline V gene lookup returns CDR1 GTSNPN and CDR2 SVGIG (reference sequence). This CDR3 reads CAWSETDRKGNTIYF. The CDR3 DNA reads TGTGCCTGGAGTGAAACCGACAGGAAAGGAAACACCATATATTTT.

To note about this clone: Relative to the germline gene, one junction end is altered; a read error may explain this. CDR3 sequence reads: CASRLGGHLNTEAFF. CDR3 DNA sequence: TGTGCCAGCAGGTTGGGAGGACACTTGAACACTGAAGCTTTCTTT. This sequence joins TRBV5-4 and TRBJ1-1, with D tentatively TRBD1 (5 bases). The CDR3 contains 15 residues. Germline CDR1 is SGHNT and CDR2 is YYREEE (reference sequence).